The 20 T cell receptor beta chains in this list originate from one sample, sequenced in a study of cytotoxic CD8 clonotypes in ibrutinib-treated CLL. Produced via immunoSEQ multiplex PCR; TCRdb's table is partial and in-frame only. In the table there are hundreds of thousands of clones, roughly 85% of which are singletons. The specimen comprised PBMCs, sampled before ibrutinib treatment. The source of these receptors is a human donor with chronic lymphocytic leukemia.

The V and J genes are TRBV5-1 and TRBJ2-3; TRBD2 matches at 8 bases. This CDR3 is 14 amino acids long. The germline V gene encodes CDR1 SGHRS and CDR2 YFSETQ. V was pared by 7 bases and J by 0 bases, with 4 bases of the junction left unmatched. CDR3 sequence: CASQERGSTDTQYF. CDR3 sequence (DNA): TGCGCCAGCCAGGAGCGGGGGAGCACAGATACGCAGTATTTT.

This sequence joins TRBV27 and TRBJ2-7, with a possible D match to TRBD2 (5 bases). CDR3 length: 13 residues. V gave up 5 bases and J gave up 2 bases, with 10 bases separating them. Germline lookup yields CDR1 MNHEY and CDR2 SMNVEV (reference sequence). CDR3: CASSIRTAYEQYF. In nucleotides, the CDR3 is TGTGCCAGCAGTATTCGGACTGCCTACGAGCAGTACTTC.

The gene calls are TRBV11-1 and TRBJ2-4, with a tentative D call TRBD2 (5 bases). Germline-derived CDR1 and CDR2 are SGHAT and FQDESV (reference sequence). V shed 5 bases and J shed 3 bases, with 20 bases lying between them. The CDR3 has 17 amino acids. In DNA, the CDR3 is TGTGCCAGCAGCCGAGGGCCGGCCCGATGGGGCAAAAACATTCAGTACTTC. This translates into CASSRGPARWGKNIQYF.

The chain couples TRBV9 to TRBJ1-1; D gene ambiguous. This CDR3 comprises 13 residues. V gave up 0 bases and J gave up 3 bases, with 6 bases separating them. Germline CDR1 reads SGDLS; CDR2 reads YYNGEE. The CDR3 sequence is CASSVDGDTEAFF. The CDR3 coding sequence is TGTGCCAGCAGCGTAGATGGGGACACTGAAGCTTTCTTT.

This chain uses TRBV2 with TRBJ2-1, with 10 bases identical to TRBD2. Unmatched junction bases numbered 7, after V lost 2 bases and J lost 9 bases. CDR1 is SNHLY, CDR2 FYNNEI, per germline. This CDR3 contains 15 residues. The CDR3 loop reads CASSEIAGGRGEQFF. The CDR3 bases are TGTGCCAGCAGTGAAATAGCGGGAGGACGTGGTGAGCAGTTCTTC.

The chain recombines TRBV7-9 with TRBJ2-1, with 8 bases fitting TRBD2. V lost 8 bases to trimming and J lost 5 bases; unmatched junction nucleotides: 5. The germline V gene encodes CDR1 SEHNR and CDR2 FQNEAQ (reference sequence). This CDR3 has 13 amino acids. The CDR3 sequence is CASRTSGNNEQFF. CDR3 sequence (DNA): TGTGCCAGCCGAACTAGCGGCAACAATGAGCAGTTCTTC.

J is TRBJ1-2 and V is TRBV6-5, with 7 positions matching TRBD1. V trimming: 7 bases; J trimming: 4 bases; junction bases outside the gene matches: 3. The CDR3 length is 12 residues. The germline V gene has CDR1 MNHEY and CDR2 SVGAGI. The CDR3 loop reads CASTNRGYGYTF. The CDR3 DNA reads TGTGCCAGCACGAACAGGGGCTATGGCTACACCTTC.

The gene calls are TRBV21-1 and TRBJ2-5; TRBD2, the table's D call, lacks a check against the DNA. TRBV21-1 is a listed pseudogene. The CDR3 extends over 12 amino acids. CDR3 DNA: TGTGCCAGCCGGGGACTAGACGAGACCCAGTACTTC. Translation: CASRGLDETQYF.

The CDR3 reads CASSISGSRNEQFF. In DNA form, the CDR3 reads TGTGCCAGTAGTATTAGCGGGAGTAGAAATGAGCAGTTCTTC. V is TRBV19 and J is TRBJ2-1; 9 bases align to TRBD2. CDR3 size: 14 residues. With V trimmed by 3 bases and J by 7 bases, 4 bases remained unmatched. CDR1 is LNHDA, CDR2 SQIVND, per germline (reference sequence).

The rearrangement uses TRBV19 and TRBJ2-7; 8 bases map to TRBD2. The CDR3 runs 15 residues. Germline V gene lookup returns CDR1 LNHDA and CDR2 SQIVND (reference sequence). V gave up 6 bases and J gave up 6 bases; unmatched junction bases: 13. The CDR3 coding sequence is TGTGCCAGTAGCCTGCGATCGGGAGGGCCCCCCGAGCAGTACTTC. As protein: CASSLRSGGPPEQYF.

This chain links TRBV6-5 with TRBJ2-7; maybe TRBD1 (6 bases). This CDR3 contains 12 residues. V was cut by 7 bases and J by 3 bases, with 10 bases left in between. Looked up from germline, CDR1 is MNHEY and CDR2 is SVGAGI. The CDR3 nucleotides read TGTGCCAGCATAGGACAGAGCTACGAGCAGTACTTC. It is translated as CASIGQSYEQYF.

This clone was observed a handful of times. V gene TRBV4-3 combines with J gene TRBJ1-1; a possible D gene is TRBD1 (5 bases). The V and J ends lost 0 bases and 7 bases respectively, with 15 bases between them. The CDR3 spans 15 residues. Germline values: CDR1 LGHNA, CDR2 YSLEER. DNA of the CDR3: TGCGCCAGCAGCCAAGATCATGGGGCGCAGGATGAAGCTTTCTTT. The encoded protein is CASSQDHGAQDEAFF.

This clone has a single count. The J gene is TRBJ2-1, the V gene TRBV6-5; weak D call: TRBD2 (6 bases). V dropped 0 bases and J dropped 9 bases, with 9 bases sitting between them. CDR1 and CDR2 (germline): MNHEY, SVGAGI. The CDR3 spans 13 residues. DNA of the CDR3: TGTGCCAGCAGTTACTCGATGGGGGGTGAGCAGTTCTTC. This codes for CASSYSMGGEQFF.

This chain connects TRBV7-9 to TRBJ1-3; TRBD1 is a possible D gene (5 bases). Germline values: CDR1 SEHNR, CDR2 FQNEAQ (reference sequence). V was shortened by 5 bases and J by 0 bases, with 14 bases between the two germline ends. There are 16 residues in the CDR3. CDR3 amino acids: CASSAAGGYSGNTIYF. CDR3 DNA: TGTGCCAGCAGCGCCGCGGGGGGTTACTCTGGAAACACCATATATTTT.

Only one count was recorded for this clone. The J gene is TRBJ2-7, the V gene TRBV4-3; D is ambiguous. This CDR3 is built from 13 residues. The V gene's germline CDR1 is LGHNA and CDR2 YSLEER. The V end lost 0 bases, the J end lost 3 bases, and 6 bases lay between the germline ends. In nucleotides, the CDR3 is TGCGCCAGCAGCCAAGATTTAAGCTACGAGCAGTACTTC. Protein: CASSQDLSYEQYF.

This clone occurred a few times. The V gene is TRBV7-8, the J gene TRBJ1-4; D is ambiguous. CDR3 length: 13 amino acids. Germline V gene sequence: CDR1 SGHVS, CDR2 FQNEAQ. V lost 3 bases and J 10 bases, leaving 12 bases between the germline ends. The CDR3 reads CASSLWEARKLFF. Written as DNA, the CDR3 is TGTGCCAGCAGCTTGTGGGAGGCTCGAAAACTGTTTTTT.

The rearrangement uses TRBV7-2 and TRBJ1-2; unclear D gene. The CDR3 length is 13 residues. V was clipped by 2 bases and J by 1 base, with 5 bases between them. Germline V CDR1 and CDR2: SGHTA, FQGNSA. CDR3 protein: CASSLYNNYGYTF. The CDR3 coding sequence is TGTGCCAGCAGCTTATACAATAACTATGGCTACACCTTC.

This clone was detected a few times. The chain couples TRBV30 to TRBJ1-1, with TRBD1 as a possible D gene (6 bases). Germline values: CDR1 GTSNPN, CDR2 SVGIG (reference sequence). The CDR3 has 15 amino acids. V was clipped by 1 base and J by 4 bases, with 16 bases between them. The CDR3, as DNA: TGTGCCTGGAGTGGTCTAAGGGGGAGGATCACTGAAGCTTTCTTT. Encoded protein: CAWSGLRGRITEAFF.

V is TRBV21-1 and J is TRBJ1-1; the table assigns TRBD1, which was not confirmed against the DNA. TRBV21-1 is assigned pseudogene status. The CDR3 runs to 15 residues. Written as DNA, the CDR3 is TGTGCCAGCAGCACACGGGACAGCGAGAACACTGAAGCTTTCTTT. This codes for CASSTRDSENTEAFF.

The chain couples TRBV10-1 to TRBJ1-1; no firm D call. Germline CDR1 WNHNN, CDR2 SYGVQD (reference sequence). V shed 6 bases and J shed 1 base, with 9 bases lying between them. The CDR3 is 13 amino acids. The CDR3 coding sequence is TGCGCCAGCAGGCCGGACGGGAACACTGAAGCTTTCTTT. Protein sequence: CASRPDGNTEAFF.